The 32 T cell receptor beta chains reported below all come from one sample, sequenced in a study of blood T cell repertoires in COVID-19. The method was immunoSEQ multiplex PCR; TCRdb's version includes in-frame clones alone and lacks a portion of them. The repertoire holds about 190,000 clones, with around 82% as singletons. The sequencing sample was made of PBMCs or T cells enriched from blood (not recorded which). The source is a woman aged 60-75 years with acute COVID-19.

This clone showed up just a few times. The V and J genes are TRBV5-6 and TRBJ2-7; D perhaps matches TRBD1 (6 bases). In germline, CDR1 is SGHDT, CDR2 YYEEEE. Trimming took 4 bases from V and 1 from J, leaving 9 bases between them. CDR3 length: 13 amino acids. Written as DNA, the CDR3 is TGTGCCAGCAGCGCGGACAGTTCCTACGAGCAGTACGTC. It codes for CASSADSSYEQYV.

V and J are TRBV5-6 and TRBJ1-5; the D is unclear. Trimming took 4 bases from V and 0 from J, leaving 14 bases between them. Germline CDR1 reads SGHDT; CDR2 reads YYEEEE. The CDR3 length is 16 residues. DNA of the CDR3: TGTGCCAGCAGCCACGGACTTATCTATAGCAATCAGCCCCAGCATTTT. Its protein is CASSHGLIYSNQPQHF.

The CDR3 DNA follows: TGCGCCAGCAGCTTGGCCCGGGACAGGGTAAACTATGGCTACACCTTC. Protein sequence: CASSLARDRVNYGYTF. The chain couples TRBV5-1 to TRBJ1-2; the match to TRBD1 covers 9 bases. Germline V lookup: CDR1 SGHRS, CDR2 YFSETQ. V lost 0 bases, J lost 2 bases, and 5 bases stayed unmatched. The CDR3 sequence is 16 residues long. Full variable domain (rest looked up from reference TRBV5-1 and TRBJ1-2): KAGVTQTPRYLIKTRGQQVTLSCSPISGHRSVSWYQQTPGQGLQFLFEYFSETQRNKGNFPGRFSGRQFSNSRSEMNVSTLELGDSALYLCASSLARDRVNYGYTFGSGTRLTVV.

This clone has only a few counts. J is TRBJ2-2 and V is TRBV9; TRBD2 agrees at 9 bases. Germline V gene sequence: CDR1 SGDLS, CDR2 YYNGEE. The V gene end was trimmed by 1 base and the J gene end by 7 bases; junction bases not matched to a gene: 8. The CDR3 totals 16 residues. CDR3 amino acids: CASSVRSGRTGGELFF. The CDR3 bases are TGTGCCAGCAGCGTAAGGAGCGGGAGGACGGGCGGGGAGCTGTTTTTT.

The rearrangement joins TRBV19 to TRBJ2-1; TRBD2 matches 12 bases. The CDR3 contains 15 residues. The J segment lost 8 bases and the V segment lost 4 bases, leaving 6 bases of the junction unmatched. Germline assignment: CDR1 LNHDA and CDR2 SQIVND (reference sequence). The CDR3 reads CASSTRLAGVDEQFF. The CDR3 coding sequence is TGTGCCAGTAGTACCCGACTAGCGGGAGTTGATGAGCAGTTCTTC.

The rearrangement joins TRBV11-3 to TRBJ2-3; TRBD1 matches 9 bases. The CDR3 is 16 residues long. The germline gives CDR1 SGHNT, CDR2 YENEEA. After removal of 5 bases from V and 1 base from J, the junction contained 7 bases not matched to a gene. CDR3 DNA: TGTGCCAGCAGCGTAAGGGGACAGGGAGGCACAGATACGCAGTATTTT. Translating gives CASSVRGQGGTDTQYF.

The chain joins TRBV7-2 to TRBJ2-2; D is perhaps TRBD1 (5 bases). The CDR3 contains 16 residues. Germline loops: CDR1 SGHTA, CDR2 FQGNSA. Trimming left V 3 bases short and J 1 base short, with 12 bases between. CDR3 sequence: CASSLGQGVNTGELFF. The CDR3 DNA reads TGTGCCAGCAGCTTGGGGCAAGGGGTGAACACCGGGGAGCTGTTTTTT.

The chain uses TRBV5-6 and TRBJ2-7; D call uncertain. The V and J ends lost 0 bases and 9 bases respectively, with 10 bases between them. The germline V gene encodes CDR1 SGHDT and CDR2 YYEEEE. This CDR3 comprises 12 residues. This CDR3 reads CASSLALLAQYF. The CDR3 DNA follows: TGTGCCAGCAGCTTGGCCTTACTCGCGCAGTACTTC.

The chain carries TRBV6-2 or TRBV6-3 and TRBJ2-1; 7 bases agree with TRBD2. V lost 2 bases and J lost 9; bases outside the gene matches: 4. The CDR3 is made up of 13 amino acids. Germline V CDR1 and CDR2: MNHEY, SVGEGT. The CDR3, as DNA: TGTGCCAGCAGTTACGTCCGGACTAGTGAGCAGTTCTTC. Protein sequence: CASSYVRTSEQFF.

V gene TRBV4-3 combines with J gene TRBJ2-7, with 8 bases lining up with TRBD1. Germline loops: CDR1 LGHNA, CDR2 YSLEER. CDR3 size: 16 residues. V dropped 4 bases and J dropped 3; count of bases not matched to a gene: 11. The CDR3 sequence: CASSRRLQGAYYEQYF. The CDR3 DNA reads TGCGCCAGCAGCCGACGACTCCAGGGGGCGTACTACGAGCAGTACTTC.

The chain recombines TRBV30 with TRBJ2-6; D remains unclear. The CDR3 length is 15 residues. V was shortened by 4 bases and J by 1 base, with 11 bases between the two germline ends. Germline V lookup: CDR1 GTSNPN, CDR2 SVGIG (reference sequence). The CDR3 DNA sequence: TGTGCCTGGAACTTCGCCGGGTCTGGGGCCAACGTCCTGACTTTC. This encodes CAWNFAGSGANVLTF. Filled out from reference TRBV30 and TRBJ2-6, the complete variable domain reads SQTIHQWPATLVQPVGSPLSLECTVEGTSNPNLYWYRQAAGRGLQLLFYSVGIGQISSEVPQNLSASRPQDRQFILSSKKLLLSDSGFYLCAWNFAGSGANVLTFGAGSRLTVL.

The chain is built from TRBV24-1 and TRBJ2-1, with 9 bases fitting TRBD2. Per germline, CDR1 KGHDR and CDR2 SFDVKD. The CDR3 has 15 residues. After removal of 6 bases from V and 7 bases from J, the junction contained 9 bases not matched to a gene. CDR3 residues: CATSNPGLAWNEQFF. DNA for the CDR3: TGTGCCACCAGTAACCCGGGACTAGCTTGGAATGAGCAGTTCTTC.

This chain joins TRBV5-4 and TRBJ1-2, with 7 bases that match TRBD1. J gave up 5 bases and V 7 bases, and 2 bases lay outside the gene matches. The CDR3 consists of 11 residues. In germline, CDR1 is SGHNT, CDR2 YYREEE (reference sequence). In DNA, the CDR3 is TGTGCCAGCGGACAGGAGTATGGCTACACCTTC. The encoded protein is CASGQEYGYTF.

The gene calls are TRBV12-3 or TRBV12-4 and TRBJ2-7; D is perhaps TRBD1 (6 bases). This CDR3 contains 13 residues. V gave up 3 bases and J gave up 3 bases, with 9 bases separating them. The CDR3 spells CASSFEQGYEQYV. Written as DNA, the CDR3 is TGTGCCAGCAGTTTTGAACAGGGCTACGAGCAGTACGTC.

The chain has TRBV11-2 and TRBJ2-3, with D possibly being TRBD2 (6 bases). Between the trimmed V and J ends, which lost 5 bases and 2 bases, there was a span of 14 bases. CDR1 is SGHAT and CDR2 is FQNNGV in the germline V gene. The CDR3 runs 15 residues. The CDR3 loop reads CASSLAGLITDTQYF. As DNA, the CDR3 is TGTGCCAGCAGCCTCGCGGGACTCATCACAGATACGCAGTATTTT.

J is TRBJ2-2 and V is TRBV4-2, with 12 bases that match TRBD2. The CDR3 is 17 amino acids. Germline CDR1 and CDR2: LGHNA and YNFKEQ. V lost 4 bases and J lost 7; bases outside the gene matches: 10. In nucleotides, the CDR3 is TGTGCCAGCAGCCGGGGACTAGCGGGTTCGGGGGGCGGGGAGCTGTTTTTT. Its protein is CASSRGLAGSGGGELFF.

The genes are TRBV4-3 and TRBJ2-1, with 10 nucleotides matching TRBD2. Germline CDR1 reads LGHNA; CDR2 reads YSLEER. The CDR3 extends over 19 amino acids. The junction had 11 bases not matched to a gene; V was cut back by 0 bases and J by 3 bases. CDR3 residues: CASSQDRGGTSGDYNEQFF. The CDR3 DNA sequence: TGCGCCAGCAGCCAAGACCGGGGGGGAACTAGCGGGGACTACAATGAGCAGTTCTTC.

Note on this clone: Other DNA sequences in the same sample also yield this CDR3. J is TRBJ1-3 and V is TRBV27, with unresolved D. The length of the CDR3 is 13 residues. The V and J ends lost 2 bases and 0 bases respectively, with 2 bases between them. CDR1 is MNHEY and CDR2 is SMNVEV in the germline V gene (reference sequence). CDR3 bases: TGTGCCAGCAGTTTACTCTCTGGAAACACCATATATTTT. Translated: CASSLLSGNTIYF.

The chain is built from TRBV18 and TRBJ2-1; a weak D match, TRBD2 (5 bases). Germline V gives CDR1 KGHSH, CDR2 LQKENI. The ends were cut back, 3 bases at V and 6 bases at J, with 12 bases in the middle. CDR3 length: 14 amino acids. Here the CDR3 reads CASSPIRSGNEQFF. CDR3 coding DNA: TGTGCCAGCTCACCCATCCGGAGCGGCAATGAGCAGTTCTTC.

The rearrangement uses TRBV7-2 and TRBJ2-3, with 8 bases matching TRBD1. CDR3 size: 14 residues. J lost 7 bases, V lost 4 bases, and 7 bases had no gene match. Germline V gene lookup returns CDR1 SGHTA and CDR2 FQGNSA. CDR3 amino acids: CASSSGQGGNTQYF. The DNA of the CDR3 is TGTGCCAGCAGCTCCGGACAGGGAGGAAATACGCAGTATTTT.

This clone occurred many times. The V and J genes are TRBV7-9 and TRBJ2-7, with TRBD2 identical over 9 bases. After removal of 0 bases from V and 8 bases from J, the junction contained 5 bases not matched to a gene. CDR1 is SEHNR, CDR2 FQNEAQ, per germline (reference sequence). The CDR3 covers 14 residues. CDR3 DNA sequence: TGTGCCAGCAGCTTAGCGTATGGGACTAGCAAGCAGTACTTC. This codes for CASSLAYGTSKQYF.

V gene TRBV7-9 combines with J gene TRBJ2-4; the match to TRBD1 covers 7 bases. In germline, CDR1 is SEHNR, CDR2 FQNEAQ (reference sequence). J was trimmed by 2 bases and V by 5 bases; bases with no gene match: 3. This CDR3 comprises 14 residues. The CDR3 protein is CASSVQGTKNIQYF. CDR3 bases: TGTGCCAGCAGCGTACAGGGGACCAAAAACATTCAGTACTTC.

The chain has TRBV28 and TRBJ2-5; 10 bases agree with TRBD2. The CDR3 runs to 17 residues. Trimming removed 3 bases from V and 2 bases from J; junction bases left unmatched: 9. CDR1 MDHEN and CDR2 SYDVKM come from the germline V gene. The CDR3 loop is CASSFGLAGVGQETQYF. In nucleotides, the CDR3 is TGTGCCAGCAGTTTCGGGCTAGCGGGGGTTGGGCAAGAGACCCAGTACTTC.

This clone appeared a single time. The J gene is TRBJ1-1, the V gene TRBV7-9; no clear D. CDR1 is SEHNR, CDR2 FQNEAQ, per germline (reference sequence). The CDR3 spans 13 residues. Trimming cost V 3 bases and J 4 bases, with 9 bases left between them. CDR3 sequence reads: CASSLRSPTEAFF. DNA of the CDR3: TGTGCCAGCAGCTTGAGGAGTCCCACTGAAGCTTTCTTT. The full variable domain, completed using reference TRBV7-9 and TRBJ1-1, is DTGVSQNPRHKITKRGQNVTFRCDPISEHNRLYWYRQTLGQGPEFLTYFQNEAQLEKSRLLSDRFSAERPKGSFSTLEIQRTEQGDSAMYLCASSLRSPTEAFFGQGTRLTVV.

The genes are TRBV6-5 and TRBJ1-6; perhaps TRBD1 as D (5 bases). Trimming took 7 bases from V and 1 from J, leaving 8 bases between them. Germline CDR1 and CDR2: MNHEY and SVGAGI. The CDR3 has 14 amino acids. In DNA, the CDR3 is TGTGCCAGCACCCGACAGTCCTATAATTCACCCCTCCACTTT. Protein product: CASTRQSYNSPLHF.

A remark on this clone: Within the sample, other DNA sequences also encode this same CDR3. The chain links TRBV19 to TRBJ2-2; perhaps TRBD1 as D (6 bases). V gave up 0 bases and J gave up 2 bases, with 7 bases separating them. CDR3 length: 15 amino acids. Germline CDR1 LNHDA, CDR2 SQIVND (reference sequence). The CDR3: CASSIDRGNTGELFF. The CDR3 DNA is TGTGCCAGTAGTATAGACAGGGGTAACACCGGGGAGCTGTTTTTT.

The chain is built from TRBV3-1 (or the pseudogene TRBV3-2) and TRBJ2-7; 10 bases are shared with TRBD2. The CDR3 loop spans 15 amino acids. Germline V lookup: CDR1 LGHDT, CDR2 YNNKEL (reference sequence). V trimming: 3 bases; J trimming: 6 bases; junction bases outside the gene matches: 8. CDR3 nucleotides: TGTGCCAGCAGCCAGGGCCTAGCGGGGGCGGGCGAGCAGTACTTC. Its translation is CASSQGLAGAGEQYF.

The CDR3 DNA reads TGTGCCAGCAGCTTAGGGGGGACAGGGCAGTTCTTC. It codes for CASSLGGTGQFF. The chain employs TRBV11-3 and TRBJ2-1; 8 bases line up with TRBD1. This CDR3 has 12 residues. Losses at the gene ends were 1 base for V and 12 bases for J; bases not matched to a gene: 2. The germline V gene has CDR1 SGHNT and CDR2 YENEEA.

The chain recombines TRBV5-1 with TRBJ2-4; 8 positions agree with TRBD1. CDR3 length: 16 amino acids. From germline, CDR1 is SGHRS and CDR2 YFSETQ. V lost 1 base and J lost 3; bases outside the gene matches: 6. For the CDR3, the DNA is TGCGCCAGCAGCTTGCTCAGACAGGGGAGCAAAAACATTCAGTACTTC. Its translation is CASSLLRQGSKNIQYF. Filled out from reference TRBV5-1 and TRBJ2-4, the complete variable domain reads KAGVTQTPRYLIKTRGQQVTLSCSPISGHRSVSWYQQTPGQGLQFLFEYFSETQRNKGNFPGRFSGRQFSNSRSEMNVSTLELGDSALYLCASSLLRQGSKNIQYFGAGTRLSVL.

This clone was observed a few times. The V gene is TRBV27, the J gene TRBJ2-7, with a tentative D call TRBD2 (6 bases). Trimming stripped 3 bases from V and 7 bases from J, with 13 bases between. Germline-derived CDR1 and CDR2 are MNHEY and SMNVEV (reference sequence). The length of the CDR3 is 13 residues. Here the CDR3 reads CASSFRPGGEQYF. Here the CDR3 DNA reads TGTGCCAGCAGTTTCCGACCCGGAGGGGAGCAGTACTTC.

The CDR3 spells CASSIGRKNTEAFF. The CDR3 DNA sequence: TGTGCCAGTAGTATTGGCAGAAAAAACACTGAAGCTTTCTTT. The V call is TRBV19, the J call TRBJ1-1; D unresolved. The CDR3 runs 14 residues. V lost 3 bases and J 2 bases, leaving 10 bases between the germline ends. In germline, CDR1 is LNHDA, CDR2 SQIVND (reference sequence). Based on the CDR3 plus reference TRBV19 and TRBJ1-1, the full variable domain is DGGITQSPKYLFRKEGQNVTLSCEQNLNHDAMYWYRQDPGQGLRLIYYSQIVNDFQKGDIAEGYSVSREKKESFPLTVTSAQKNPTAFYLCASSIGRKNTEAFFGQGTRLTVV.

CDR3 DNA sequence: TGTGCCAGCAGCGCCGGACTAGCGGGGGGTTACAATGAGCAGTTCTTC. It translates to CASSAGLAGGYNEQFF. The chain combines TRBV9 with TRBJ2-1; 14 bases are shared with TRBD2. Per germline, CDR1 SGDLS and CDR2 YYNGEE. V trimming: 3 bases; J trimming: 4 bases; junction bases outside the gene matches: 3. The CDR3 totals 16 residues.